The 28 T cell receptor beta chains below come from one sample, sequenced in a study of CD8 T cells in ankylosing spondylitis. TCRdb called the 5' RACE reads again in MiXCR, with one record for every CDR3 protein. The sample gives 210,000 or so distinct CDR3 sequences, roughly 24% of which show up once; about 6.2% is in the top ten. The material sequenced was blood, either unsorted or a sorted T cell fraction (not recorded which). The receptors derive from a male donor with ankylosing spondylitis or in good health (not recorded which).

This clonotype showed up many times. This chain connects TRBV7-2 to TRBJ2-3; 14 bases match TRBD2. Germline values: CDR1 SGHTA, CDR2 FQGNSA. The length of the CDR3 is 17 residues. V dropped 5 bases and J dropped 2; count of bases not matched to a gene: 6. The CDR3 sequence is CASSTRLAGGITDTQYF. In nucleotides, the CDR3 is TGTGCCAGCAGCACCCGACTAGCGGGAGGGATCACAGATACGCAGTATTTT.

The chain joins TRBV20-1 to TRBJ1-2, with D unresolved. The V gene's germline CDR1 is DFQATT and CDR2 SNEGSKA (reference sequence). Trimming took 6 bases from V and 4 from J, leaving 12 bases between them. This CDR3 has 12 amino acids. Here the CDR3 reads CSARSHSYGYTF. The CDR3 DNA follows: TGCAGTGCCAGAAGCCATTCCTATGGCTACACCTTC.

This clonotype has at least ten counts. The DNA of the CDR3 is TGCAGCGTTCGGGACACGAACACTGAAGCTTTCTTT. Residues: CSVRDTNTEAFF. The chain is built from TRBV29-1 and TRBJ1-1, with D perhaps matching TRBD1 (6 bases). This CDR3 contains 12 residues. V was trimmed by 5 bases and J by 1 base, leaving 8 bases between them. Germline V gene sequence: CDR1 SQVTM, CDR2 ANQGSEA.

This clonotype has a count of ten or more. This chain connects TRBV10-3 to TRBJ1-6; D gene unclear. Per the germline V gene, CDR1 is ENHRY and CDR2 is SYGVKD. The ends were cut back, 5 bases at V and 9 bases at J, with 17 bases in the middle. This CDR3 is built from 15 residues. CDR3 sequence: CAISSGSSEGSPLHF. The CDR3 DNA reads TGTGCCATCAGTAGTGGATCATCGGAGGGTTCACCCCTCCACTTT.

This clonotype appeared once. The chain uses TRBV2 and TRBJ2-1; the D is unclear. CDR3 length: 15 amino acids. From germline, CDR1 is SNHLY and CDR2 FYNNEI. Between the trimmed V and J ends, which lost 1 base and 12 bases, there was a span of 19 bases. CDR3 sequence reads: CASSEGLPTSRRQFF. The DNA for the CDR3 is TGTGCCAGCAGTGAAGGACTTCCAACCTCTAGGAGGCAGTTCTTC.

The rearrangement links TRBV15 to TRBJ2-1; tentatively, D is TRBD1 (6 bases). V lost 0 bases to trimming and J lost 6 bases, with 12 bases between them. The germline CDR1 and CDR2 sequences are LNHNV and YYDKDF (reference sequence). This CDR3 is built from 15 residues. As DNA, the CDR3 is TGTGCCACCAGCAGAGATGGAGACAGGCGCAATGAGCAGTTCTTC. This sequence encodes CATSRDGDRRNEQFF.

The sample holds many counts of this clonotype. The chain has TRBV5-1 and TRBJ2-7, with TRBD2 matching over 8 bases. Germline V lookup: CDR1 SGHRS, CDR2 YFSETQ. This CDR3 comprises 16 residues. V was clipped by 4 bases and J by 2 bases; unmatched bases: 11. The CDR3 DNA sequence: TGCGCCAGCAGCCAAATAGCTCTCGGGAGGGCCTACGAGCAGTACTTC. This encodes CASSQIALGRAYEQYF.

In this sample, this clonotype turned up many times. The rearrangement uses TRBV6-1 and TRBJ2-1; tentatively, D is TRBD1 or TRBD2 (7 bases each). Germline CDR1 reads MNHNS; CDR2 reads SASEGT. Trimming stripped 3 bases from V and 6 bases from J, with 9 bases between. This CDR3 has 13 amino acids. CDR3 sequence: CASSDRGGNEQFF. The CDR3 DNA sequence: TGTGCCAGCAGTGACAGGGGGGGCAATGAGCAGTTCTTC.

The sample holds many counts of this clonotype. This rearrangement joins TRBV28 to TRBJ2-7, with D tentatively TRBD2 (5 bases). V shed 7 bases and J shed 2 bases, with 12 bases lying between them. Germline V gene data show CDR1 as MDHEN and CDR2 as SYDVKM. The CDR3 has 13 amino acids. CDR3 protein: CASTKPGTYEQYF. The CDR3, as DNA: TGTGCCAGCACTAAGCCGGGAACCTACGAGCAGTACTTC.

In this sample, this clonotype turned up a few times. One end of the junction fails to match germline, which may point to a read error. V usage is TRBV10-2 and J usage is TRBJ2-5; TRBD2 matches at 9 bases. CDR1 WSHSY and CDR2 SAAADI come from the germline V gene. CDR3 length equals 15 residues. The CDR3 here is CASIEMAAGGGTQYF. For the CDR3, the DNA is TGCGCCAGCATTGAGATGGCAGCGGGGGGCGGGACCCAGTACTTC.

This clonotype was recorded many times. This CDR3 is CASRAGGTDTQYF. CDR3 coding DNA: TGTGCCAGCAGAGCGGGAGGAACAGATACGCAGTATTTT. The chain links TRBV6-2 or TRBV6-3 to TRBJ2-3, with 9 nucleotides matching TRBD2. Trimming removed 6 bases from V and 3 bases from J; junction bases left unmatched: 1. The CDR3 runs 13 residues. CDR1 is MNHEY, CDR2 SVGEGT, per germline.

This clonotype was seen repeatedly, ten times or more. V is TRBV5-1 and J is TRBJ2-3; D is possibly TRBD1 or TRBD2 (5 bases each). Germline V gene data show CDR1 as SGHRS and CDR2 as YFSETQ. Trimming cost V 0 bases and J 5 bases, with 10 bases left between them. The CDR3 loop spans 14 amino acids. The CDR3 loop is CASSLGGVGDTQYF. The DNA of the CDR3 is TGCGCCAGCAGCTTGGGAGGGGTTGGAGATACGCAGTATTTT.

This chain uses TRBV12-3 or TRBV12-4 with TRBJ2-1, with D possibly matching TRBD2 (5 bases). This CDR3 has 15 amino acids. Trimming removed 3 bases at V and 0 bases at J, with 9 bases between. The CDR3 DNA follows: TGTGCCAGCAGTTTCGGGAAGAGCTCCTACAATGAGCAGTTCTTC. Translated: CASSFGKSSYNEQFF.

On this clonotype: At one end the junction does not follow the germline gene, possibly because of a read error. The chain has TRBV5-1 and TRBJ2-1; TRBD2 matches at 10 bases. This CDR3 is 16 amino acids long. The germline gives CDR1 SGHRS, CDR2 YFSETQ. CDR3 nucleotides: TGCGCCAGCAGCTCTAGCGGGAGAGGGGGGGGCGCTGAGCAGCTCTTC. Translating gives CASSSSGRGGGAEQLF. Drawing the rest from reference TRBV5-1 and TRBJ2-1, the complete variable domain is KAGVTQTPRYLIKTRGQQVTLSCSPISGHRSVSWYQQTPGQGLQFLFEYFSETQRNKGNFPGRFSGRQFSNSRSEMNVSTLELGDSALYLCASSSSGRGGGAEQLFGPGTRLTVL.

The chain joins TRBV7-3 to TRBJ2-5; maybe TRBD2 (5 bases). Trimming cost V 5 bases and J 2 bases, with 9 bases left between them. In germline, CDR1 is SGHTA, CDR2 FQGTGA. The CDR3 totals 13 residues. CDR3 sequence (DNA): TGTGCCAGCAGCCCGGGGATACAAGAGACCCAGTACTTC. Translating it yields CASSPGIQETQYF.

This clonotype has only a few counts. This chain connects TRBV20-1 to TRBJ2-7; 8 bases are a match to TRBD1. V trimming: 4 bases; J trimming: 3 bases; junction bases outside the gene matches: 5. Germline CDR1 and CDR2: DFQATT and SNEGSKA (reference sequence). The CDR3 contains 13 residues. CDR3 sequence reads: CSAKTGTGYEQYF. In DNA form, the CDR3 reads TGCAGTGCTAAAACCGGGACAGGCTACGAGCAGTACTTC.

This sequence joins TRBV20-1 and TRBJ2-6, with D possibly TRBD1 on 6 matching bases. V gave up 6 bases and J gave up 2 bases, with 20 bases separating them. Germline CDR1 is DFQATT and CDR2 is SNEGSKA (reference sequence). This CDR3 contains 17 residues. CDR3 DNA sequence: TGCAGTGCAGCGACCTGGGGGCGCAAAGCTGGGGCCAACGTCCTGACTTTC. The encoded protein is CSAATWGRKAGANVLTF.

The chain couples TRBV29-1 to TRBJ2-5; 9 bases map to TRBD1. This CDR3 has 13 amino acids. Germline lookup yields CDR1 SQVTM and CDR2 ANQGSEA. The J segment lost 5 bases and the V segment lost 3 bases, leaving 4 bases of the junction unmatched. The CDR3 DNA is TGCAGCGTTGAGGGACAGGGCGGGGAGACCCAGTACTTC. This codes for CSVEGQGGETQYF.

The sample holds many counts of this clonotype. This chain connects TRBV12-3 or TRBV12-4 to TRBJ2-7; 8 bases map to TRBD1. The CDR3 contains 13 residues. J was trimmed by 2 bases and V by 6 bases; bases with no gene match: 3. The CDR3 nucleotides are TGTGCCAGCAGGCGGGACAGGACCTACGAGCAGTACTTC. It yields the protein CASRRDRTYEQYF.

This clonotype came up a few times. The genes are TRBV5-1 and TRBJ2-1, with 8 bases that match TRBD2. CDR3 length: 13 residues. CDR1 and CDR2 from the germline V gene are SGHRS and YFSETQ. V lost 3 bases, J lost 13 bases, and 9 bases stayed unmatched. Here the CDR3 reads CASSSPTREGQFF. CDR3 DNA sequence: TGCGCCAGCAGCTCTCCAACACGGGAGGGCCAGTTCTTC.

The chain has TRBV4-1 and TRBJ2-3; D possibly corresponds to TRBD2 (5 bases). The CDR3 runs to 14 residues. The germline gives CDR1 MGHRA, CDR2 YSYEKL. Trimming left V 1 base short and J 4 bases short, with 9 bases between. DNA for the CDR3: TGCGCCAGCAGCCAAGTGGCTAGCTCAGATACGCAGTATTTT. It encodes CASSQVASSDTQYF.

Many counts were recorded for this clonotype. The J gene is TRBJ2-5, the V gene TRBV7-2; no clear D. The CDR3 is made up of 15 amino acids. CDR1 and CDR2 from the germline V gene are SGHTA and FQGNSA. Between the trimmed V and J ends, which lost 4 bases and 5 bases, there was a span of 17 bases. CDR3 sequence (DNA): TGTGCCAGCAGCTCCCCAAGAGAGGTTTTGGAGACCCAGTACTTC. This codes for CASSSPREVLETQYF.

V and J are TRBV12-3 or TRBV12-4 and TRBJ2-1, with 8 bases fitting TRBD2. This CDR3 has 14 amino acids. V trimming: 2 bases; J trimming: 15 bases; junction bases outside the gene matches: 12. In DNA form, the CDR3 reads TGTGCCAGCAGTTTACGGGAGGGCCGGGGCATGAGGTTCTTC. This gives the protein CASSLREGRGMRFF.

The CDR3 here is CASSYQLTYEQYF. In DNA, the CDR3 is TGTGCCAGCAGTTACCAACTGACGTACGAGCAGTACTTC. This chain joins TRBV6-2 or TRBV6-3 and TRBJ2-7; D gene uncertain. Germline V gives CDR1 MNHEY, CDR2 SVGEGT. This CDR3 is 13 amino acids long. The V and J ends lost 2 bases and 4 bases respectively, with 9 bases between them.

Ten or more counts support this clonotype. This sequence joins TRBV5-5 and TRBJ1-1; D remains unclear. CDR1 is SGHKS, CDR2 YYEKEE, per germline (reference sequence). Trimming cost V 2 bases and J 1 base, with 9 bases left between them. The CDR3 spans 14 residues. CDR3 sequence reads: CASSLQSANTEAFF. The CDR3 nucleotides are TGTGCCAGCAGCTTACAATCAGCGAACACTGAAGCTTTCTTT. Complete variable domain (other parts from reference TRBV5-5 and TRBJ1-1): DAGVTQSPTHLIKTRGQQVTLRCSPISGHKSVSWYQQVLGQGPQFIFQYYEKEERGRGNFPDRFSARQFPNYSSELNVNALLLGDSALYLCASSLQSANTEAFFGQGTRLTVV.

This clonotype was observed at least ten times. V gene TRBV5-6 combines with J gene TRBJ2-7, with D tentatively TRBD1 or TRBD2 (5 bases each). CDR1 SGHDT and CDR2 YYEEEE come from the germline V gene. The V and J ends lost 5 bases and 8 bases respectively, with 17 bases between them. The CDR3 length is 13 residues. CDR3 DNA: TGTGCCAGCAGTCGTGGGACGGCTCTGAAGCAGTACTTC. Residues: CASSRGTALKQYF.

This clonotype has a count of ten or more. The CDR3 region is CSARPGQSALGEQYF. CDR3 coding DNA: TGCAGTGCTAGGCCCGGACAGTCGGCGCTAGGAGAGCAGTACTTC. The chain links TRBV20-1 to TRBJ2-7; the D gene is possibly TRBD1 (6 bases). Between the trimmed V and J ends, which lost 3 bases and 7 bases, there was a span of 22 bases. CDR1 DFQATT and CDR2 SNEGSKA come from the germline V gene (reference sequence). The CDR3 has 15 residues.

This clonotype came up once. The V gene is TRBV28, the J gene TRBJ1-5; no definite D call. Trimming shortened V by 5 bases and J by 6 bases, and 5 bases separated the two germline ends. This CDR3 spans 11 amino acids. The germline gives CDR1 MDHEN, CDR2 SYDVKM. The CDR3 DNA is TGTGCCAGCAGTGAACGTCAGCCCCAGCATTTT. Translation: CASSERQPQHF.